This TCR beta chain appears in the sequencing data of a study of response to subunit inactivated influenza vaccine. This clonotype showed up just once. Its target is unknown. Germline-derived CDR1 and CDR2 are KGHSH and LQKENI. There are 14 residues in the CDR3. The J segment lost 3 bases and the V segment lost 5 bases, leaving 6 bases of the junction unmatched. TCRdb reprocessed the RT-PCR reads via MiXCR and lists one record per CDR3 protein. The table includes 490,000 or so distinct CDR3 sequences, less than 10% detected once. The study, taken as a whole, reports: After each seasonal influenza vaccination, few new T cells are recruited, the authors suggested.

The sample here was PBMCs from blood, taken less than 25 months after vaccination. V and J are TRBV18 and TRBJ2-7; 8 positions agree with TRBD1. This receptor was taken from a man aged 45 to 70 who received an inactivated influenza vaccine. CDR3 amino acids: CASSADRVHYEQYF. CDR3 DNA: TGTGCCAGCTCAGCGGACAGGGTCCACTACGAGCAGTACTTC.